This TCR beta chain stems from a study of T cells in Graves' hyperthyroidism and ophthalmopathy. Germline loops: CDR1 MNHNS, CDR2 SASEGT. This CDR3 spans 13 amino acids. Between the trimmed V and J ends, which lost 6 bases and 10 bases, there was a span of 16 bases. It was RNA transcripts that yielded the amplified TCR beta CDR3 regions. During a first-round RT-PCR of the TCR CDR3, the HTBI primer set was used. TCRdb re-derived calls from the multiplex PCR reads in MiXCR, one entry per CDR3 protein. The sample records about 350,000 distinct CDR3 sequences, 14% being singletons. The study defined stable Graves' hyperthyroidism as no ophthalmopathy progression within 18 months. Orbital computed tomography and thyroid ultrasound, together with serum TRAb and thyroxine and clinical symptoms, were used for diagnoses. Points from the study as a whole: Onset of ophthalmopathy came a median around 7.1 months after the model predicted it. The blood repertoire included most of the expanded thyroid clonotypes above 0.001.

This clonotype was seen ten or more times. Its target is unknown. This sequence originates from a woman aged 25-40 years with Graves' hyperthyroidism. V usage is TRBV6-1 and J usage is TRBJ2-1; D possibly corresponds to TRBD1 (6 bases). Input material: blood. The DNA for the CDR3 is TGTGCCAGCAGCGTAACAGGGCGATTAGAGCAGTTCTTC. This translates into CASSVTGRLEQFF.